The clone carrying this TCR beta chain was seen a handful of times. No antigen is known for it. The data are from a study of early T cells in non-severe SARS-CoV-2 infection. For the study at large: Chains were unpaired, as sequencing was done on bulk RNA from unsorted whole blood. The study, taken as a whole, reports: There was a bias toward anti-spike CD8 responses in VDJdb matching, which missed private and CD4 specificities.

TCRdb re-called the 5' RACE reads through MiXCR, storing one row per CDR3 protein. Among tens of thousands of distinct CDR3 sequences listed, approximately 6.2% were seen once. Sequenced sample: whole blood. This clonotype was sampled from an adult who was a healthcare worker with PCR-confirmed SARS-CoV-2 infection or an uninfected control (not recorded which).

The CDR3 DNA reads as TGTGCCATCAGTGAGTCGGTAGTCGAACCCGGGGAGCTGTTTTTT. This encodes CAISESVVEPGELFF. The rearrangement links TRBV10-3 to TRBJ2-2; D is unclear. Per the germline V gene, CDR1 is ENHRY and CDR2 is SYGVKD. The CDR3 spans 15 residues. Trimming took off 0 bases at V and 6 bases at J, with 11 bases between the two ends.